These 9 T cell receptor beta chains originate from one sample sequenced in a study of T cell responses to AZD1222 COVID-19 vaccine. Measured with immunoSEQ multiplex PCR; TCRdb has only the in-frame clones, and not every one. The sample lists roughly 120,000 clones; about 86% were seen once. The specimen was peripheral blood, collected 28 days after the second AZD1222 dose. These receptors came from an adult who received the AZD1222 COVID-19 vaccine.

A single count supports this clone. The rearrangement joins TRBV7-9 to TRBJ2-7; unclear D gene. Between the trimmed V and J ends, which lost 1 base and 2 bases, there was a span of 9 bases. The germline V gene encodes CDR1 SEHNR and CDR2 FQNEAQ (reference sequence). The CDR3 covers 14 residues. DNA for the CDR3: TGTGCCAGCAGCTTAGTGGTCTACCCCTACGAGCAGTACTTC. Translation gives CASSLVVYPYEQYF.

This chain links TRBV19 with TRBJ1-5; unclear D gene. Trimming removed 5 bases at V and 0 bases at J, with 14 bases between. The CDR3 loop spans 16 amino acids. Germline loops: CDR1 LNHDA, CDR2 SQIVND (reference sequence). Here the CDR3 reads CASSVGPYYSNQPQHF. The CDR3 DNA sequence: TGTGCCAGTAGTGTTGGGCCTTATTATAGCAATCAGCCCCAGCATTTT.

The table lists this clone with a count of one. This chain joins TRBV3-1 (or the pseudogene TRBV3-2) and TRBJ1-3; D is possibly TRBD1 (6 bases). CDR3 length equals 16 residues. V lost 0 bases and J lost 4, with 13 bases in between. Germline loops: CDR1 LGHDT, CDR2 YNNKEL (reference sequence). The CDR3 sequence: CASSQDGGGTGNTIYF. In DNA, the CDR3 is TGTGCCAGCAGCCAAGATGGGGGGGGGACAGGAAACACCATATATTTT.

J is TRBJ1-1 and V is TRBV19; D uncertain. Trimming cost V 4 bases and J 6 bases, with 6 bases left between them. Germline CDR1 LNHDA, CDR2 SQIVND (reference sequence). The CDR3 spans 11 residues. The CDR3 DNA reads TGTGCCAGTAGTAAGCGATCTGAAGCTTTCTTT. Its translation: CASSKRSEAFF.

The J gene is TRBJ2-1, the V gene TRBV6-2 or TRBV6-3; 7 nucleotides match TRBD1. Germline CDR1 and CDR2: MNHEY and SVGEGT. The CDR3 runs 17 residues. Trimming cost V 5 bases and J 5 bases; bases outside gene matches: 15. The CDR3 bases are TGTGCCAGCAGTATAGGAGACAGGGTGGGTACCCACAATGAGCAGTTCTTC. Translated, it gives CASSIGDRVGTHNEQFF.

The gene calls are TRBV7-2 and TRBJ1-1; 8 nucleotides match TRBD1. Germline loops: CDR1 SGHTA, CDR2 FQGNSA. The J segment lost 4 bases and the V segment lost 6 bases, leaving 7 bases of the junction unmatched. The CDR3 runs 14 residues. The CDR3 DNA is TGTGCCAGCAGACCACAGGGGGAGGGCACTGAAGCTTTCTTT. The encoded protein is CASRPQGEGTEAFF.

This clone occurred once. The junction shows a germline mismatch at one end, possibly a read error. The chain uses TRBV11-2 and TRBJ2-3, with D tentatively TRBD1 or TRBD2 (5 bases each). This CDR3 comprises 16 residues. Germline values: CDR1 SGHAT, CDR2 FQNNGV. CDR3 amino acids: CASSPYSGASKDTQYF. CDR3 nucleotides: TGTGCCAGCAGTCCTTATTCCGGGGCTAGCAAAGATACGCAGTATTTT.

This clone was found once. The chain carries TRBV5-6 and TRBJ1-5; D is possibly TRBD1 (6 bases). V was clipped by 3 bases and J by 9 bases, with 16 bases between them. The CDR3 consists of 14 residues. The germline CDR1 and CDR2 sequences are SGHDT and YYEEEE. CDR3: CASSSQHRDLPQHF. The CDR3, as DNA: TGTGCCAGCAGCTCCCAACACAGGGATCTGCCCCAGCATTTT.

The CDR3 is CASSQGWLAVANEQFF. The CDR3 coding sequence is TGTGCCAGCAGCCAAGGTTGGCTAGCGGTGGCCAATGAGCAGTTCTTC. This sequence joins TRBV3-1 (or the pseudogene TRBV3-2) and TRBJ2-1; 7 nucleotides match TRBD2. Germline trimming cut 1 base from V and 6 bases from J; bases unmatched to any gene: 9. The germline V gene encodes CDR1 LGHDT and CDR2 YNNKEL (reference sequence). CDR3 size: 16 residues.